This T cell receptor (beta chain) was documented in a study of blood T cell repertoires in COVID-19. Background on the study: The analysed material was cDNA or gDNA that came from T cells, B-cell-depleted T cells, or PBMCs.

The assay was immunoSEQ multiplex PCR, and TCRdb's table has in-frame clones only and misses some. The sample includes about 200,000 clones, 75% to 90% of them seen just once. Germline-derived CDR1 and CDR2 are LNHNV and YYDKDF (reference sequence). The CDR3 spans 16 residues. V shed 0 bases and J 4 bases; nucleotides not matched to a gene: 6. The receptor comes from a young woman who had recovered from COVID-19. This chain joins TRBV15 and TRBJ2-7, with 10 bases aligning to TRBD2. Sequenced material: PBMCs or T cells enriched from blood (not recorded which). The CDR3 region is CATSRDHGLAAYEQYF. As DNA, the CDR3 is TGTGCCACCAGCAGAGACCACGGACTAGCGGCGTACGAGCAGTACTTC.